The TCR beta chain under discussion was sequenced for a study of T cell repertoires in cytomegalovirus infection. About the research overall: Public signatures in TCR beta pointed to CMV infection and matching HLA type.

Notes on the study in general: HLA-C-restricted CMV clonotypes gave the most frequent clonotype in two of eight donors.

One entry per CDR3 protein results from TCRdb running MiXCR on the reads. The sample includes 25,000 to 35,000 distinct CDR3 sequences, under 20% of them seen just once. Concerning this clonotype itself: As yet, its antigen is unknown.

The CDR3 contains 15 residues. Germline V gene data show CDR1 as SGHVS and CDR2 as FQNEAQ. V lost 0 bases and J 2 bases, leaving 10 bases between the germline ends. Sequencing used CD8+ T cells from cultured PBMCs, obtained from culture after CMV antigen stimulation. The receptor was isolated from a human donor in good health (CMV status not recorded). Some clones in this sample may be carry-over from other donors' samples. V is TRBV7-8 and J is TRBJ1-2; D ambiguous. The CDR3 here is CASSLAWQENYGYTF. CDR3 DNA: TGTGCCAGCAGCTTAGCGTGGCAGGAAAACTATGGCTACACCTTC. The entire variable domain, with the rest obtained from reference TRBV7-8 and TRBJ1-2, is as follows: GAGVSQSPRYKVAKRGQDVALRCDPISGHVSLFWYQQALGQGPEFLTYFQNEAQLDKSGLPSDRFFAERPEGSVSTLKIQRTQQEDSAVYLCASSLAWQENYGYTFGSGTRLTVV.